Detailed here is one T cell receptor beta chain. The sample belongs to a study of shared clonotypes between healthy human individuals. At the level of the study: A couple of women and a few men aged 18 to 49 made up the donors.

Naive CD8 cells were CD45RO-negative, positively selected for CCR7, excluding terminally differentiated effector memory CD45RA+ cells. The assay was immunoSEQ multiplex PCR, and TCRdb's table has in-frame clones only and misses some. The sample contains 660,000 or so clones, 90% to 97% of which appear only once. With 2 bases clipped from V and 3 bases from J, the junction kept 4 bases outside the gene matches. This CDR3 is 14 amino acids long. CDR1 and CDR2 from the germline V gene are KGHSH and LQKENI. The V gene is TRBV18, the J gene TRBJ2-7, with 7 nucleotides matching TRBD1. The source is a woman between 25 and 40 years old in good health. Sequences were obtained from naive CD8+ T cells sorted from blood. CDR3: CASSPTGDVYEQYF. CDR3 DNA: TGTGCCAGCTCACCAACAGGGGACGTCTACGAGCAGTACTTC.